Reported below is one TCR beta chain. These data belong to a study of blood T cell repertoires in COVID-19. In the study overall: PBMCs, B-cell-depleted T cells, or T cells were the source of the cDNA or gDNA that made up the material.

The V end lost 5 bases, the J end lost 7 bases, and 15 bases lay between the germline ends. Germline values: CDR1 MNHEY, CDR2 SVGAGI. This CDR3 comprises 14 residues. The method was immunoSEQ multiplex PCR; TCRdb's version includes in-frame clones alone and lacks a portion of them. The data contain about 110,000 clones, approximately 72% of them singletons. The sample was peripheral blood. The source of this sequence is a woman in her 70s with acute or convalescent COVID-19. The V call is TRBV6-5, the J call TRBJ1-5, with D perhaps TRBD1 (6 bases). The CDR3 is CASSRGQRNQPQHF. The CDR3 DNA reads TGTGCCAGCAGTAGGGGACAAAGGAACCAGCCCCAGCATTTT.